Below, 22 T cell receptor beta chains from the same sample are listed, as sequenced in a study of OX40 agonist ivuxolimab in advanced cancers. Sequencing used immunoSEQ multiplex PCR; TCRdb keeps in-frame clones, though not all of them. The table lists tens of thousands of clones, roughly four fifths of them singletons. Sample: CD4+ or CD8+ T cells sorted from blood, taken in a trial of the OX40 agonist ivuxolimab. Receptors originate from an adult with an advanced solid tumor such as melanoma, head and neck, liver or kidney cancer.

This clone has a handful of counts. This chain connects TRBV19 to TRBJ1-6, with 10 bases matching TRBD1. V was clipped by 5 bases and J by 7 bases; unmatched bases: 2. The CDR3 covers 14 residues. CDR1 LNHDA and CDR2 SQIVND come from the germline V gene (reference sequence). The CDR3 DNA is TGTGCCAGTAGTGGGACAGGGGACAATTCACCCCTCCACTTT. This gives the protein CASSGTGDNSPLHF.

The chain uses TRBV28 and TRBJ1-6, with D maybe TRBD1 (5 bases). The CDR3 length is 15 residues. Germline V gene lookup returns CDR1 MDHEN and CDR2 SYDVKM. The germline V and J ends were trimmed by 7 bases and 5 bases, with 15 bases remaining between them. The CDR3 DNA sequence: TGTGCCAGCATCGGGGCGGACGGAGATAATTCACCCCTCCACTTT. Protein sequence: CASIGADGDNSPLHF. The whole variable domain, filled in from reference TRBV28 and TRBJ1-6, reads DVKVTQSSRYLVKRTGEKVFLECVQDMDHENMFWYRQDPGLGLRLIYFSYDVKMKEKGDIPEGYSVSREKKERFSLILESASTNQTSMYLCASIGADGDNSPLHFGNGTRLTVT.

DNA for the CDR3: TGTGCCAGTAAGAAGGCAGATACGCAGTATTTT. This sequence encodes CASKKADTQYF. This chain joins TRBV19 and TRBJ2-3; unclear D gene. The V and J ends lost 7 bases and 4 bases respectively, with 6 bases between them. This CDR3 spans 11 amino acids. Looked up from germline, CDR1 is LNHDA and CDR2 is SQIVND (reference sequence).

V is TRBV4-3 and J is TRBJ2-5; D possibly matches TRBD1 or TRBD2 (5 bases each). Trimming pared 0 bases from V and 4 bases from J, leaving 12 bases between. The CDR3 totals 15 residues. Germline CDR1 is LGHNA and CDR2 is YSLEER. CDR3 sequence: CASSQDRGVGETQYF. The CDR3 region has the DNA TGCGCCAGCAGCCAAGATCGAGGGGTTGGAGAGACCCAGTACTTC.

The chain's CDR3 is CASSLNRGVEAFF. DNA of the CDR3: TGTGCCAGCAGTTTAAACAGGGGCGTTGAAGCTTTCTTT. The chain has TRBV28 and TRBJ1-1, with 7 bases identical to TRBD1. With V trimmed by 2 bases and J by 7 bases, 4 bases remained unmatched. CDR1 and CDR2 from the germline V gene are MDHEN and SYDVKM. The CDR3 is made up of 13 amino acids.

This chain joins TRBV27 and TRBJ2-1, with a tentative D call TRBD2 (6 bases). This CDR3 is 14 amino acids long. Germline assignment: CDR1 MNHEY and CDR2 SMNVEV (reference sequence). The ends were cut back, 8 bases at V and 5 bases at J, with 16 bases in the middle. This chain's CDR3 is CASFRPGLHNEQFF. The CDR3 DNA is TGTGCCAGCTTCCGACCGGGACTGCACAATGAGCAGTTCTTC.

This rearrangement joins TRBV19 to TRBJ2-1; D might be TRBD2 (5 bases). CDR3 size: 16 residues. The germline V gene encodes CDR1 LNHDA and CDR2 SQIVND (reference sequence). CDR3 in amino acids: CAWAGADYCSYNEQFF. The CDR3 nucleotides read TGTGCGTGGGCCGGAGCGGATTATTGCTCCTACAATGAGCAGTTCTTC.

The J gene is TRBJ1-1, the V gene TRBV28; the match to TRBD1 covers 11 bases. CDR1 MDHEN and CDR2 SYDVKM come from the germline V gene. This CDR3 is 15 amino acids long. After removal of 5 bases from V and 10 bases from J, the junction contained 12 bases not matched to a gene. This chain's CDR3 is CASSPGQGAVLGAFF. The CDR3 nucleotides are TGTGCCAGCAGTCCTGGACAGGGGGCCGTTCTGGGAGCTTTCTTT.

CDR3: CASSLVALAGAHNEQFF. CDR3 DNA sequence: TGTGCCAGCAGCTTAGTGGCACTAGCGGGAGCCCACAATGAGCAGTTCTTC. The chain joins TRBV7-6 to TRBJ2-1; 11 bases match TRBD2. Germline CDR1 is SGHVS and CDR2 is FNYEAQ. V lost 1 base and J lost 5; bases outside the gene matches: 7. The CDR3 sequence is 17 residues long.

The chain carries TRBV18 and TRBJ1-4; 8 bases line up with TRBD1. Trimming removed 4 bases from V and 7 bases from J; junction bases left unmatched: 8. CDR1 is KGHSH and CDR2 is LQKENI in the germline V gene. The CDR3 spans 15 residues. The CDR3 DNA reads TGTGCCAGCTCACAGGACAGGGCTGGGGCTGAAAAACTGTTTTTT. Translated, it gives CASSQDRAGAEKLFF. Full variable domain (missing parts from reference TRBV18 and TRBJ1-4): NAGVMQNPRHLVRRRGQEARLRCSPMKGHSHVYWYRQLPEEGLKFMVYLQKENIIDESGMPKERFSAEFPKEGPSILRIQQVVRGDSAAYFCASSQDRAGAEKLFFGSGTQLSVL.

The chain employs TRBV18 and TRBJ1-3; D is unresolved. The CDR3 spans 15 residues. In germline, CDR1 is KGHSH, CDR2 LQKENI. Trimming shortened V by 3 bases and J by 1 base, and 10 bases separated the two germline ends. The CDR3 spells CASSPQTVSGNTIYF. The DNA for the CDR3 is TGTGCCAGCTCACCTCAGACGGTTTCTGGAAACACCATATATTTT.

This clone was found a few times. The rearrangement uses TRBV6-5 and TRBJ2-2; TRBD2 agrees at 7 bases. V dropped 6 bases and J dropped 5; count of bases not matched to a gene: 9. The CDR3 contains 15 residues. CDR1 and CDR2 from the germline V gene are MNHEY and SVGAGI. The CDR3 loop is CASSPPGGRTGELFF. CDR3 in DNA: TGTGCCAGCAGCCCTCCGGGGGGACGGACCGGGGAGCTGTTTTTT.

V and J are TRBV7-9 and TRBJ1-1, with D uncertain. The CDR3 runs to 12 residues. Germline V lookup: CDR1 SEHNR, CDR2 FQNEAQ (reference sequence). The ends were cut back, 8 bases at V and 5 bases at J, with 12 bases in the middle. The CDR3 sequence is CASPPGMTEAFF. The DNA of the CDR3 is TGTGCCAGCCCTCCGGGGATGACTGAAGCTTTCTTT.

In its sample, this clone was seen once. The V and J genes are TRBV28 and TRBJ2-1; 11 nucleotides align to TRBD2. V was clipped by 3 bases and J by 0 bases; unmatched bases: 7. The CDR3 is 18 residues long. CDR1 and CDR2 (germline): MDHEN, SYDVKM. In DNA form, the CDR3 reads TGTGCCAGCAGTTTTCCACTAGCGGGGGCCCTCTCCTACAATGAGCAGTTCTTC. This sequence encodes CASSFPLAGALSYNEQFF.

V is TRBV4-3 and J is TRBJ1-4; TRBD1 matches at 10 bases. J lost 8 bases, V lost 1 base, and 7 bases had no gene match. The CDR3 spans 16 residues. Germline V gene lookup returns CDR1 LGHNA and CDR2 YSLEER. The CDR3 sequence is CASSQGNGQGGEKLFF. The CDR3 bases are TGCGCCAGCAGCCAAGGGAACGGACAGGGGGGAGAAAAACTGTTTTTT.

The chain has TRBV7-9 and TRBJ2-3; D call uncertain. The CDR3 consists of 13 residues. Germline V CDR1 and CDR2: SEHNR, FQNEAQ (reference sequence). V dropped 0 bases and J dropped 2 bases, with 3 bases sitting between them. CDR3 sequence: CASSLAVTDTQYF. Written as DNA, the CDR3 is TGTGCCAGCAGCTTAGCGGTCACAGATACGCAGTATTTT.

V gene TRBV7-2 combines with J gene TRBJ2-6, with 7 nucleotides matching TRBD1. The trim removed 5 bases at V and 2 bases at J, leaving 3 bases unmatched. The CDR3 is 15 amino acids. Germline V gene lookup returns CDR1 SGHTA and CDR2 FQGNSA. The CDR3 protein is CASSDTGAGANVLTF. The CDR3 nucleotides read TGTGCCAGCAGCGATACAGGGGCTGGGGCCAACGTCCTGACTTTC. Full variable domain (missing parts from reference TRBV7-2 and TRBJ2-6): GAGVSQSPSNKVTEKGKDVELRCDPISGHTALYWYRQSLGQGLEFLIYFQGNSAPDKSGLPSDRFSAERTGGSVSTLTIQRTQQEDSAVYLCASSDTGAGANVLTFGAGSRLTVL.

The chain has TRBV7-2 and TRBJ1-5; tentatively, D is TRBD1 (6 bases). Germline V gives CDR1 SGHTA, CDR2 FQGNSA. This CDR3 region has 15 residues. Trimming pared 1 base from V and 3 bases from J, leaving 10 bases between. Here the CDR3 reads CASSLETGYNQPQHF. CDR3 nucleotide sequence: TGTGCCAGCAGCTTAGAGACAGGTTACAATCAGCCCCAGCATTTT.

J is TRBJ1-1 and V is TRBV5-1; TRBD1 matches at 8 bases. The germline V gene encodes CDR1 SGHRS and CDR2 YFSETQ. CDR3 length: 14 residues. V dropped 6 bases and J dropped 3; count of bases not matched to a gene: 7. This chain's CDR3 is CASTQGAGDTEAFF. The CDR3, as DNA: TGCGCCAGCACTCAGGGGGCGGGCGACACTGAAGCTTTCTTT. Complete variable domain (other parts from reference TRBV5-1 and TRBJ1-1): KAGVTQTPRYLIKTRGQQVTLSCSPISGHRSVSWYQQTPGQGLQFLFEYFSETQRNKGNFPGRFSGRQFSNSRSEMNVSTLELGDSALYLCASTQGAGDTEAFFGQGTRLTVV.

The chain recombines TRBV19 with TRBJ2-2, with 12 bases lining up with TRBD2. The germline CDR1 and CDR2 sequences are LNHDA and SQIVND (reference sequence). The CDR3 contains 17 residues. Losses at the gene ends were 9 bases for V and 0 bases for J; bases not matched to a gene: 8. The CDR3 loop is CARRGGLAGSNTGELFF. The CDR3 coding sequence is TGTGCCAGACGCGGAGGACTAGCGGGATCGAACACCGGGGAGCTGTTTTTT.

This clone occurred once. Other DNA sequences in the sample encode the same CDR3. The rearrangement uses TRBV4-1 and TRBJ2-5, with D perhaps TRBD1 (5 bases). V lost 4 bases, J lost 2 bases, and 17 bases lay in between. Germline CDR1 is MGHRA and CDR2 is YSYEKL. This CDR3 comprises 16 residues. CDR3: CASSLRPLRGQETQYF. The CDR3 nucleotides are TGCGCCAGCAGCCTCCGTCCCCTAAGGGGACAAGAGACCCAGTACTTC.

V usage is TRBV5-1 and J usage is TRBJ2-5; maybe TRBD1 (6 bases). CDR1 is SGHRS, CDR2 YFSETQ, per germline. Between the trimmed V and J ends, which lost 4 bases and 5 bases, there was a span of 15 bases. The CDR3 is 14 residues long. CDR3 in DNA: TGCGCCAGCAGCCGACTAACAGGGATGGAGACCCAGTACTTC. As protein: CASSRLTGMETQYF.